This TCR beta chain was documented in a study of blood T cell repertoires in COVID-19. In the study overall: Italy, Spain and the United States were the sources of the convalescent and acute COVID-19 samples. PBMCs, B-cell-depleted T cells, or T cells provided the cDNA or gDNA that made up the material.

Germline V gene lookup returns CDR1 SGHDT and CDR2 YYEEEE. The ends lost 4 bases at V and 8 bases at J; junction bases unmatched: 12. The CDR3 length is 16 residues. Repertoires were generated with immunoSEQ multiplex PCR, while TCRdb's copy carries only in-frame clones and drops some. This table holds 35,000 to 50,000 clones, nearly 90% found once. This rearrangement joins TRBV5-6 to TRBJ1-6, with 7 nucleotides matching TRBD1. The sample consisted of peripheral blood. This receptor was taken from a human donor in a cohort sampled during active COVID-19. In DNA, the CDR3 is TGTGCCAGCAGCGGGTCGGGACAGAAGAGGTATTCACCCCTCCACTTT. Protein sequence: CASSGSGQKRYSPLHF.